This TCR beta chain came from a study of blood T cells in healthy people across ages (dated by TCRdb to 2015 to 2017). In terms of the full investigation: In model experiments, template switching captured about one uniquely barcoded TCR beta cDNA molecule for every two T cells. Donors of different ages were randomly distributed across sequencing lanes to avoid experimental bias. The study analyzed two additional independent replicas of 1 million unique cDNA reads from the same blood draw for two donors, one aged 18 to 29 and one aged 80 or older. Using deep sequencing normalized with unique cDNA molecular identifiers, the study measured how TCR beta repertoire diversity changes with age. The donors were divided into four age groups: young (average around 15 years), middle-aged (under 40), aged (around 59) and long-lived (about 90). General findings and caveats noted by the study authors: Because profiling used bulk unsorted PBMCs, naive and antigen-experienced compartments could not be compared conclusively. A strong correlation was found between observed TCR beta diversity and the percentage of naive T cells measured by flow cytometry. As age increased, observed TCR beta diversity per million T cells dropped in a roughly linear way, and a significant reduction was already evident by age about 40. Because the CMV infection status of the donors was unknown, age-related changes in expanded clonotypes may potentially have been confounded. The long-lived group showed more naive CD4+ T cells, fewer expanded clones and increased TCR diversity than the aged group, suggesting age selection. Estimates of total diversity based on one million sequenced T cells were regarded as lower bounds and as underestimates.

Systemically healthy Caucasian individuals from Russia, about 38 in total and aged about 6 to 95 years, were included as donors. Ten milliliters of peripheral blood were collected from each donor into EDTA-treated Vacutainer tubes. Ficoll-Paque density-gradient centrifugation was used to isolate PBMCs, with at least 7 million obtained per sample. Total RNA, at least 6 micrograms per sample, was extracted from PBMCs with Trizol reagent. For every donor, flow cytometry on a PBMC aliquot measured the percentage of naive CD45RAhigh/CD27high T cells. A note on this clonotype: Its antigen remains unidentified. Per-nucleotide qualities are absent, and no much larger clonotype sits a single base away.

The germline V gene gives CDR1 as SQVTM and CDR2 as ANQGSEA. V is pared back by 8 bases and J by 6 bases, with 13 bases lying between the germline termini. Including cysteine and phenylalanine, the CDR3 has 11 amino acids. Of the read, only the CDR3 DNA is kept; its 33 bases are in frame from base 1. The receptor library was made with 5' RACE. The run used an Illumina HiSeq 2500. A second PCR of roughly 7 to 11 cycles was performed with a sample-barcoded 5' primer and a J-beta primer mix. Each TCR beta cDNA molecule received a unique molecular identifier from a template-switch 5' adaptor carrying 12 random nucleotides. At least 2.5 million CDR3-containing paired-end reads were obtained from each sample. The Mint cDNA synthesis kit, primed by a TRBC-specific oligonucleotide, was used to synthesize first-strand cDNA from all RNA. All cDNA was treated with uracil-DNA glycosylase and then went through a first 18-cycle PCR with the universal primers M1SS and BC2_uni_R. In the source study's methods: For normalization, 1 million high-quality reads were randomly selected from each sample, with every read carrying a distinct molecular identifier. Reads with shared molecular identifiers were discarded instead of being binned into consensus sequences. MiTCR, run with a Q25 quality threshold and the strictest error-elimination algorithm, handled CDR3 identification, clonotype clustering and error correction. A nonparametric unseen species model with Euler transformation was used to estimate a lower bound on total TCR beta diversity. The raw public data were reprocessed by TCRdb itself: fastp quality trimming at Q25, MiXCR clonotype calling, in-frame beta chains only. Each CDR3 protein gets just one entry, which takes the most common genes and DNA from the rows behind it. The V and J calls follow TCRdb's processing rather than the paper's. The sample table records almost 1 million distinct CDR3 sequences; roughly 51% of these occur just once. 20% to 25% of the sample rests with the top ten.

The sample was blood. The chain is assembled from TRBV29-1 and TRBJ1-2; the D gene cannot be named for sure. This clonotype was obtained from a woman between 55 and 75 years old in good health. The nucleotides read TGCAGCATCAATTCCGAGGATGGCTACACCTTC. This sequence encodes CSINSEDGYTF.